This T cell receptor (beta chain) came from a study of human T cells and chemical hapten exposure. At the level of the study: Patients, predominantly female, presented with alopecia areata, totalis or universalis.

This clonotype was observed at least ten times. Its antigen remains unknown. In TCRdb, the RACE reads were re-called with MiXCR into one record per CDR3 protein. The sample shows a few hundred thousand distinct CDR3 sequences, just under 6.5% of them seen only once. Time point here: patch test 2, 6 weeks after DPC sensitization. Treatment given: therapeutic diphenylcyclopropenone sensitization with weekly scalp DPC. The CDR3 is 12 residues long. Germline V gene sequence: CDR1 LGHDT, CDR2 YNNKEL (reference sequence). Trimming shortened V by 4 bases and J by 13 bases, and 11 bases separated the two germline ends. Study conclusions and caveats: In the PT1 data, expanded TCR counts showed a positive correlation with patch test score.

The sequence was obtained from a woman under 30 with alopecia areata. Some clones in this sample may be carry-over from other donors' samples. Specimen: whole blood, collected in connection with sensitization to the hapten diphenylcyclopropenone (DPC). The chain recombines TRBV3-1 with TRBJ1-6; D is undetermined. CDR3 nucleotide sequence: TGTGCCAGCAGCCCTCCCGGTGATCCCCTCCACTTT. This encodes CASSPPGDPLHF.